The 13 T cell receptor beta chains below were found in one sample sequenced in a study of shared clonotypes between healthy human individuals. Generated by immunoSEQ multiplex PCR, the TCRdb table keeps only in-frame clones and is missing some. Of fewer than 2.5 million clones listed, approximately 94% are singletons. Sequenced material: naive CD4+ T cells from PBMCs. Specified subset: CD45RA+ positively selected. These receptor sequences come from a man between 18 and 35 years old in good health. Some clones in this sample may be carry-over from other donors' samples.

This clone was counted once. The chain recombines TRBV7-2 with TRBJ1-5; D gene uncertain. CDR3 length equals 15 residues. Per the germline V gene, CDR1 is SGHTA and CDR2 is FQGNSA. V dropped 6 bases and J dropped 0 bases, with 12 bases sitting between them. CDR3: CASSDQAGSNQPQHF. Here the CDR3 DNA reads TGTGCCAGCAGTGATCAGGCGGGTAGCAATCAGCCCCAGCATTTT.

The J gene is TRBJ2-5, the V gene TRBV19; possible D gene TRBD2, 6 bases. The germline V and J ends were trimmed by 4 bases and 5 bases, with 11 bases remaining between them. The CDR3 is made up of 13 amino acids. Germline CDR1 LNHDA, CDR2 SQIVND (reference sequence). This CDR3 is CASSRDSLETQYF. DNA for the CDR3: TGTGCCAGTAGTAGGGACTCCCTGGAGACCCAGTACTTC. Based on the CDR3 plus reference TRBV19 and TRBJ2-5, the full variable domain is DGGITQSPKYLFRKEGQNVTLSCEQNLNHDAMYWYRQDPGQGLRLIYYSQIVNDFQKGDIAEGYSVSREKKESFPLTVTSAQKNPTAFYLCASSRDSLETQYFGPGTRLLVL.

The table lists this clone with a count of one. This chain joins TRBV19 and TRBJ2-1; 13 bases match TRBD2. With V trimmed by 9 bases and J by 9 bases, 14 bases remained unmatched. This CDR3 is built from 16 residues. Per germline, CDR1 LNHDA and CDR2 SQIVND (reference sequence). CDR3 nucleotides: TGTGCCAGCCGACGACTAGCGGGAGGACAGGTCACTGAGCAGTTCTTC. Translating it yields CASRRLAGGQVTEQFF.

The rearrangement joins TRBV1 to TRBJ2-7; the DNA was not used to check the table's D call, TRBD2. TRBV1 is tagged as a pseudogene. The CDR3 loop spans 15 amino acids. The CDR3 sequence: CTSSHCGLEVYEQYF. The CDR3 region has the DNA TGCACCAGCAGCCACTGCGGACTAGAGGTCTACGAGCAGTACTTC.

In this sample, this clone turned up once. The chain recombines TRBV2 with TRBJ2-3; D is uncertain. The CDR3 sequence is 12 residues long. Per the germline V gene, CDR1 is SNHLY and CDR2 is FYNNEI. The V and J ends lost 2 bases and 8 bases respectively, with 8 bases between them. CDR3 amino acids: CASSEYVGTQYF. The DNA for the CDR3 is TGTGCCAGCAGTGAATATGTAGGTACGCAGTATTTT. Complete variable domain (other parts from reference TRBV2 and TRBJ2-3): EPEVTQTPSHQVTQMGQEVILRCVPISNHLYFYWYRQILGQKVEFLVSFYNNEISEKSEIFDDQFSVERPDGSNFTLKIRSTKLEDSAMYFCASSEYVGTQYFGPGTRLTVL.

A remark on this clone: One end of the junction fails to match germline, which may point to a read error. V gene TRBV19 combines with J gene TRBJ2-7; possibly TRBD2 for D (6 bases). There are 11 residues in the CDR3. From germline, CDR1 is LNHDA and CDR2 SQIVND (reference sequence). The chain's CDR3 is CASSMGLEVSF. The DNA of the CDR3 is TGTGCCAGTAGTATGGGACTCGAGGTTTCCTTC. Looking up the rest from reference TRBV19 and TRBJ2-7 gives the full variable domain: DGGITQSPKYLFRKEGQNVTLSCEQNLNHDAMYWYRQDPGQGLRLIYYSQIVNDFQKGDIAEGYSVSREKKESFPLTVTSAQKNPTAFYLCASSMGLEVSFGPGTRLTVT.

J is TRBJ2-1 and V is TRBV29-1, with TRBD2 matching 11 bases. The CDR3 runs to 13 residues. Germline V gene sequence: CDR1 SQVTM, CDR2 ANQGSEA. V shed 7 bases and J 8 bases; nucleotides not matched to a gene: 7. The CDR3 spells CSALAGGWDEQFF. The CDR3 DNA is TGCAGCGCTCTAGCGGGGGGTTGGGATGAGCAGTTCTTC.

The CDR3 here is CASSLTGIGGYTF. In DNA, the CDR3 is TGTGCCAGCAGTTTGACAGGGATTGGTGGCTACACCTTC. The gene calls are TRBV28 and TRBJ1-2, with 7 bases lining up with TRBD1. This CDR3 comprises 13 residues. The germline V gene encodes CDR1 MDHEN and CDR2 SYDVKM. V shed 3 bases and J 7 bases; nucleotides not matched to a gene: 5.

The J gene is TRBJ2-1, the V gene TRBV6-6, with unresolved D. Deletions cut 3 bases from V and 4 bases from J, with 13 bases between. The CDR3 runs 15 residues. CDR1 MNHNY and CDR2 SVGAGI come from the germline V gene (reference sequence). CDR3 loop: CASSYMQSLYNEQFF. The CDR3 DNA reads as TGTGCCAGCAGTTATATGCAGTCCCTATACAATGAGCAGTTCTTC.

CDR3 DNA sequence: TGTGCCAGCAGTGAGACCCGGGTAGACAACACCGGGGAGCTGTTTTTT. It encodes CASSETRVDNTGELFF. The chain employs TRBV2 and TRBJ2-2; the D is unclear. Germline CDR1 reads SNHLY; CDR2 reads FYNNEI. CDR3 length equals 16 residues. The V end lost 3 bases, the J end lost 2 bases, and 13 bases lay between the germline ends.

The chain has TRBV18 and TRBJ2-2, with 7 nucleotides matching TRBD2. The V gene's germline CDR1 is KGHSH and CDR2 LQKENI. The CDR3 is made up of 16 amino acids. The junction had 3 bases not matched to a gene; V was cut back by 2 bases and J by 0 bases. The CDR3 here is CASSPGRGTNTGELFF. For the CDR3, the DNA is TGTGCCAGCTCACCAGGGAGGGGCACGAACACCGGGGAGCTGTTTTTT. The variable domain in full, with the rest retrieved from reference TRBV18 and TRBJ2-2, is NAGVMQNPRHLVRRRGQEARLRCSPMKGHSHVYWYRQLPEEGLKFMVYLQKENIIDESGMPKERFSAEFPKEGPSILRIQQVVRGDSAAYFCASSPGRGTNTGELFFGEGSRLTVL.

The chain links TRBV11-2 to TRBJ2-3; 9 nucleotides agree with TRBD2. The CDR3 is 15 amino acids. CDR1 and CDR2 (germline): SGHAT, FQNNGV. V shed 3 bases and J 2 bases; nucleotides not matched to a gene: 3. This chain's CDR3 is CASSLAGGTTDTQYF. The DNA of the CDR3 is TGTGCCAGCAGCTTGGCGGGAGGGACCACAGATACGCAGTATTTT. The complete variable domain, with remaining parts taken from reference TRBV11-2 and TRBJ2-3, reads EAGVAQSPRYKIIEKRQSVAFWCNPISGHATLYWYQQILGQGPKLLIQFQNNGVVDDSQLPKDRFSAERLKGVDSTLKIQPAKLEDSAVYLCASSLAGGTTDTQYFGPGTRLTVL.

The rearrangement joins TRBV6-5 to TRBJ1-2; TRBD1 might be the D (5 bases). V lost 2 bases, J lost 3 bases, and 13 bases lay in between. Germline V gene lookup returns CDR1 MNHEY and CDR2 SVGAGI. CDR3 length: 15 amino acids. CDR3 in amino acids: CASSYQLDTHYGYTF. CDR3 in DNA: TGTGCCAGCAGTTACCAATTGGACACCCACTATGGCTACACCTTC.